Listed here are 27 T cell receptor beta chains from one sample, sequenced in a study of CD8+CD57+ T cells in acquired aplastic anemia. Profiles of TCR beta VDJ and CDR3 were generated from a genomic DNA template. MiXCR, run by TCRdb on the reads, gives a single entry per CDR3 protein. Found here are roughly 180,000 distinct CDR3 sequences, around 50% of them singletons; the top ten hold 10% to 15%. The authors sequenced patients whose flow cytometry had shown CD8+CD57+ cell expansion. Sequenced: sorted CD4+, CD8+, or CD8+CD57+ T cells (not recorded which) from PBMCs. The receptors derive from a human donor with aplastic anemia.

The chain is built from TRBV10-3 and TRBJ2-2, with TRBD1 matching over 10 bases. This CDR3 is built from 16 residues. Germline CDR1 and CDR2: ENHRY and SYGVKD. J lost 4 bases, V lost 4 bases, and 6 bases had no gene match. In DNA, the CDR3 is TGTGCCATCAGTGGCCGACAGGGGGCCGGCACCGGGGAGCTGTTTTTT. Protein sequence: CAISGRQGAGTGELFF.

This clonotype was seen many times. The chain couples TRBV2 to TRBJ1-3; weak D call: TRBD1 (5 bases). This CDR3 has 13 residues. Trimming removed 9 bases at V and 0 bases at J, with 9 bases between. Germline V CDR1 and CDR2: SNHLY, FYNNEI. Here the CDR3 reads CARGPASGNTIYF. The CDR3 DNA reads as TGTGCCAGGGGACCCGCCTCTGGAAACACCATATATTTT.

The chain carries TRBV20-1 and TRBJ1-6; D perhaps matches TRBD1 (5 bases). Germline V lookup: CDR1 DFQATT, CDR2 SNEGSKA (reference sequence). V was pared by 3 bases and J by 1 base, with 7 bases between. The CDR3 spans 14 residues. CDR3 sequence: CSARRQSYNSPLHF. As DNA, the CDR3 is TGCAGTGCTAGGAGACAGTCCTATAATTCACCCCTCCACTTT.

The sample holds many counts of this clonotype. The chain joins TRBV12-3 or TRBV12-4 to TRBJ1-2; perhaps TRBD1 as D (6 bases). The CDR3 is 14 amino acids. V dropped 8 bases and J dropped 6 bases, with 19 bases sitting between them. The CDR3 DNA sequence: TGTGCCAGCTGCCATTGGGGGGCTGAGAATGGCTACACCTTC. Translating it yields CASCHWGAENGYTF.

The table lists this clonotype with many counts. This chain links TRBV4-1 with TRBJ2-3, with unresolved D. The CDR3 loop spans 14 amino acids. CDR1 and CDR2 from the germline V gene are MGHRA and YSYEKL. V lost 2 bases and J 0 bases, leaving 6 bases between the germline ends. DNA of the CDR3: TGCGCCAGCAGCCAATCACGCAGCACAGATACGCAGTATTTT. Translation: CASSQSRSTDTQYF.

The chain has TRBV10-3 and TRBJ2-1; 10 bases are shared with TRBD2. CDR3 length: 17 amino acids. From germline, CDR1 is ENHRY and CDR2 SYGVKD. V dropped 0 bases and J dropped 6; count of bases not matched to a gene: 8. In DNA form, the CDR3 reads TGTGCCATCAGTGAGTCGAAAAGCGGGGGGGCTCTCAATGAGCAGTTCTTC. This translates into CAISESKSGGALNEQFF.

There are a few counts of this clonotype. The V call is TRBV19, the J call TRBJ2-7; TRBD2 matches 12 bases. Germline V gene lookup returns CDR1 LNHDA and CDR2 SQIVND (reference sequence). The V segment lost 6 bases and the J segment 3 bases; nucleotides outside the gene matches: 6. The CDR3 consists of 15 residues. The DNA of the CDR3 is TGTGCCAGTAGCATGACTAGCGGGGGAAGCTACGAGCAGTACTTC. Translating it yields CASSMTSGGSYEQYF.

This clonotype was detected only a few times. The chain links TRBV24-1 to TRBJ1-2; 8 nucleotides agree with TRBD1. The V segment lost 3 bases and the J segment 1 base; nucleotides outside the gene matches: 9. Germline V gene data show CDR1 as KGHDR and CDR2 as SFDVKD. The CDR3 sequence is 17 residues long. The CDR3 nucleotides read TGTGCCACCAGTGATCATAACACCAGGGGGCTTAACTATGGCTACACCTTC. This gives the protein CATSDHNTRGLNYGYTF.

In its sample, this clonotype was seen a few times. The genes are TRBV24-1 and TRBJ1-3, with D perhaps matching TRBD1 (6 bases). Germline CDR1 KGHDR, CDR2 SFDVKD. CDR3 length: 15 amino acids. Trimming removed 3 bases from V and 0 bases from J, with 8 bases in between. The DNA for the CDR3 is TGTGCCACCAGTGATGGGACATCCTCTGGAAACACCATATATTTT. The encoded protein is CATSDGTSSGNTIYF.

This rearrangement joins TRBV7-9 to TRBJ2-5; 7 positions match TRBD1. This CDR3 is 13 amino acids long. The germline gives CDR1 SEHNR, CDR2 FQNEAQ (reference sequence). Trimming took 5 bases from V and 0 from J; bases not matched to a gene: 0. The CDR3: CASSTGDQETQYF. The CDR3 DNA reads TGTGCCAGCAGCACAGGGGACCAAGAGACCCAGTACTTC.

This clonotype appeared a few times. The chain couples TRBV9 to TRBJ2-1; D unresolved. The CDR3 contains 12 residues. Trimming shortened V by 2 bases and J by 5 bases, and 5 bases separated the two germline ends. Germline values: CDR1 SGDLS, CDR2 YYNGEE. The CDR3 DNA is TGTGCCAGCAGCGTTAGAGACAATGAGCAGTTCTTC. Its protein is CASSVRDNEQFF.

This clonotype has at least ten counts. The chain employs TRBV19 and TRBJ2-1, with 10 bases lining up with TRBD1. This CDR3 has 15 amino acids. CDR1 and CDR2 (germline): LNHDA, SQIVND (reference sequence). V dropped 1 base and J dropped 9; count of bases not matched to a gene: 6. CDR3 sequence: CASSIADRGQSEQFF. The CDR3 coding sequence is TGTGCCAGTAGTATAGCCGACAGGGGGCAGAGTGAGCAGTTCTTC.

The V call is TRBV7-2, the J call TRBJ2-7; D gene uncertain. This CDR3 region has 14 residues. V shed 1 base and J shed 3 bases, with 10 bases lying between them. CDR1 SGHTA and CDR2 FQGNSA come from the germline V gene. CDR3 sequence (DNA): TGTGCCAGCAGCTTAGGCGCCAGAGACTACGAGCAGTACTTC. It yields the protein CASSLGARDYEQYF.

The chain joins TRBV5-8 to TRBJ2-5; the match to TRBD2 covers 8 bases. V trimming: 4 bases; J trimming: 4 bases; junction bases outside the gene matches: 9. CDR3 length: 15 amino acids. Germline CDR1 SGHTS, CDR2 YDEGEE. CDR3 DNA: TGTGCCAGCAGCACCTCGGTAGCGGGGTCAGAGACCCAGTACTTC. It translates to CASSTSVAGSETQYF.

The chain uses TRBV19 and TRBJ1-6; possible D gene TRBD1, 6 bases. The CDR3 contains 16 residues. V was pared by 3 bases and J by 6 bases, with 15 bases between. Germline loops: CDR1 LNHDA, CDR2 SQIVND (reference sequence). DNA of the CDR3: TGTGCCAGTAGTATGAAGGGGGGAGGGTTTAATTCACCCCTCCACTTT. As protein: CASSMKGGGFNSPLHF.

The chain employs TRBV2 and TRBJ2-1, with TRBD1 matching 9 bases. From germline, CDR1 is SNHLY and CDR2 FYNNEI. CDR3 size: 14 residues. The V and J ends lost 9 bases and 8 bases, in that order; junction bases with no gene match: 11. The CDR3 coding sequence is TGTGCCAGATGGAAGGACAGGGGAGGCTATGAGCAGTTCTTC. Translating gives CARWKDRGGYEQFF. The full variable domain, rest sourced from reference TRBV2 and TRBJ2-1, is EPEVTQTPSHQVTQMGQEVILRCVPISNHLYFYWYRQILGQKVEFLVSFYNNEISEKSEIFDDQFSVERPDGSNFTLKIRSTKLEDSAMYFCARWKDRGGYEQFFGPGTRLTVL.

The chain links TRBV15 to TRBJ2-3; D is uncertain. CDR1 LNHNV and CDR2 YYDKDF come from the germline V gene (reference sequence). V lost 0 bases, J lost 1 base, and 11 bases lay in between. This CDR3 contains 16 residues. CDR3 residues: CATSREAGGGTDTQYF. The CDR3 DNA sequence: TGTGCCACCAGCAGAGAGGCAGGTGGGGGCACAGATACGCAGTATTTT.

This rearrangement joins TRBV25-1 to TRBJ2-7, with D perhaps TRBD2 (7 bases). Trimming pared 5 bases from V and 2 bases from J, leaving 16 bases between. Germline V gene data show CDR1 as MGHDK and CDR2 as SYGVNS. CDR3 length equals 15 residues. CDR3 protein: CASSLIGGRTYEQYF. The CDR3 nucleotides are TGTGCCAGCAGTCTCATCGGGGGGCGAACCTACGAGCAGTACTTC.

In this sample, this clonotype turned up a few times. This sequence joins TRBV6-1 and TRBJ1-4; D is unclear. This CDR3 spans 15 amino acids. Trimming cost V 1 base and J 3 bases, with 9 bases left between them. The germline V gene encodes CDR1 MNHNS and CDR2 SASEGT. CDR3 amino acids: CASSEVPGSNEKLFF. CDR3 nucleotide sequence: TGTGCCAGCAGTGAAGTCCCAGGATCTAATGAAAAACTGTTTTTT.

This clonotype has ten or more counts. The rearrangement joins TRBV9 to TRBJ2-3; 8 nucleotides line up with TRBD1. V dropped 2 bases and J dropped 5; count of bases not matched to a gene: 4. The length of the CDR3 is 14 residues. The germline CDR1 and CDR2 sequences are SGDLS and YYNGEE. CDR3 sequence: CASSVKTGEDTQYF. DNA of the CDR3: TGTGCCAGCAGCGTGAAGACAGGGGAAGATACGCAGTATTTT.

With regard to this clonotype: The junction shows a germline mismatch at one end, possibly a read error. The chain recombines TRBV5-1 with TRBJ1-2; 8 bases are a match to TRBD1. The CDR3 is made up of 15 amino acids. CDR1 and CDR2 from the germline V gene are SGHRS and YFSETQ. CDR3 loop: CASRLDPTGDGGYTF. In DNA, the CDR3 is TGCGCCAGCCGCTTGGACCCGACAGGGGATGGAGGCTACACCTTC.

This clonotype came up a few times. This sequence joins TRBV27 and TRBJ1-6; TRBD1 aligns across 8 bases. This CDR3 is 16 amino acids long. J gave up 5 bases and V 4 bases, and 7 bases lay outside the gene matches. Per germline, CDR1 MNHEY and CDR2 SMNVEV (reference sequence). The DNA of the CDR3 is TGTGCCAGCAGTTCCCGGACAGGGTCAAATAATTCACCCCTCCACTTT. It encodes CASSSRTGSNNSPLHF.

V usage is TRBV2 and J usage is TRBJ2-7; D uncertain. CDR3 size: 12 residues. Trimming left V 3 bases short and J 6 bases short, with 9 bases between. In germline, CDR1 is SNHLY, CDR2 FYNNEI. The chain's CDR3 is CASSEYDPEQYF. CDR3 coding DNA: TGTGCCAGCAGTGAGTATGATCCCGAGCAGTACTTC.

V gene TRBV14 combines with J gene TRBJ2-5; 8 nucleotides agree with TRBD2. The CDR3 runs to 15 residues. CDR1 and CDR2 from the germline V gene are SGHDN and FVKESK. After removal of 0 bases from V and 3 bases from J, the junction contained 3 bases not matched to a gene. CDR3 in amino acids: CASSQEQAGEETQYF. CDR3 in DNA: TGTGCCAGCAGCCAAGAGCAAGCGGGAGAAGAGACCCAGTACTTC. The full variable domain, with the rest looked up from reference TRBV14 and TRBJ2-5, is EAGVTQFPSHSVIEKGQTVTLRCDPISGHDNLYWYRRVMGKEIKFLLHFVKESKQDESGMPNNRFLAERTGGTYSTLKVQPAELEDSGVYFCASSQEQAGEETQYFGPGTRLLVL.

The V gene is TRBV24-1, the J gene TRBJ2-2; possibly TRBD1 for D (6 bases). This CDR3 is 16 amino acids long. Trimming shortened V by 4 bases and J by 1 base, and 12 bases separated the two germline ends. Germline-derived CDR1 and CDR2 are KGHDR and SFDVKD. The CDR3 loop is CATSDPQTGNTGELFF. The CDR3 DNA follows: TGTGCCACCAGTGACCCCCAGACAGGGAACACCGGGGAGCTGTTTTTT.

This chain joins TRBV19 and TRBJ2-3, with TRBD2 matching 10 bases. Unmatched junction bases numbered 9, after V lost 3 bases and J lost 3 bases. This CDR3 has 17 residues. Looked up from germline, CDR1 is LNHDA and CDR2 is SQIVND (reference sequence). The CDR3 protein is CASSIPSGLARTDTQYF. In DNA, the CDR3 is TGTGCCAGTAGTATTCCCTCGGGACTAGCGAGGACAGATACGCAGTATTTT.

This clonotype was found many times. The rearrangement joins TRBV29-1 to TRBJ2-5, with no clear D. CDR1 and CDR2 (germline): SQVTM, ANQGSEA. The CDR3 is 9 amino acids. Here the CDR3 reads CRYDKAPYF. CDR3 bases: TGCAGATACGACAAGGCCCCGTACTTC.